This entry lists 27 T cell receptor beta chains sequenced from one sample in a study of breast tumors, draining lymph nodes, adjacent tissues. TCRdb recomputed calls from the multiplex PCR reads with MiXCR, one row per CDR3 protein. The table has 17,000 or so distinct CDR3 sequences, over 55% seen once; the top ten hold more than 15%. Sequencing was done on a sample of tumor-adjacent breast tissue. The receptor source for this set is a female donor with breast cancer. Some clones in this sample may be carry-over from other donors' samples.

The chain is built from TRBV10-3 and TRBJ1-3; tentatively, D is TRBD1 (6 bases). CDR3 length: 16 amino acids. Germline V gene data show CDR1 as ENHRY and CDR2 as SYGVKD. V lost 6 bases, J lost 0 bases, and 15 bases lay in between. CDR3 sequence: CAISTGTSNSGNTIYF. In DNA form, the CDR3 reads TGTGCCATCAGCACCGGGACATCAAACTCTGGAAACACCATATATTTT.

The chain recombines TRBV7-2 with TRBJ2-7; D may correspond to TRBD1 or TRBD2 (5 bases each). Trimming pared 5 bases from V and 7 bases from J, leaving 24 bases between. This CDR3 spans 16 amino acids. Germline CDR1 is SGHTA and CDR2 is FQGNSA. The CDR3 bases are TGTGCCAGCAGCAAGGGGTCCTATGGGGGAGTAATGGAGCAGTACTTC. The encoded protein is CASSKGSYGGVMEQYF.

J is TRBJ2-7 and V is TRBV11-2; TRBD1 matches at 9 bases. Trimming took 0 bases from V and 4 from J; bases not matched to a gene: 1. CDR3 length: 14 residues. The germline V gene encodes CDR1 SGHAT and CDR2 FQNNGV. The CDR3: CASSLETGGYEQYV. CDR3 nucleotide sequence: TGTGCCAGCAGCTTAGAGACAGGGGGATACGAGCAGTACGTC.

This clonotype is medium-sized (0.01 to 0.1%). The chain recombines TRBV20-1 with TRBJ1-3, with D perhaps matching TRBD1 (5 bases). The germline V gene has CDR1 DFQATT and CDR2 SNEGSKA (reference sequence). V shed 7 bases and J shed 3 bases, with 13 bases lying between them. The CDR3 contains 13 residues. CDR3 in amino acids: CSVSGVGGNTIYF. The CDR3 DNA sequence: TGCAGTGTTTCGGGGGTTGGTGGAAACACCATATATTTT.

This clonotype occurred once. The V call is TRBV2, the J call TRBJ2-6; tentatively, D is TRBD2 (5 bases). Per the germline V gene, CDR1 is SNHLY and CDR2 is FYNNEI. The V and J ends lost 6 bases and 3 bases respectively, with 21 bases between them. This CDR3 has 18 amino acids. As DNA, the CDR3 is TGTGCCAGCAGCGGGAAAAAAACCTGGGGAAATGGGGCCAACGTCCTGACTTTC. Translation gives CASSGKKTWGNGANVLTF.

V and J are TRBV2 and TRBJ1-2, with TRBD1 identical over 9 bases. Germline V gene lookup returns CDR1 SNHLY and CDR2 FYNNEI. The length of the CDR3 is 15 residues. The J segment lost 4 bases and the V segment lost 6 bases, leaving 9 bases of the junction unmatched. CDR3: CASSLAGTGSYGYTF. As DNA, the CDR3 is TGTGCCAGCAGCCTAGCCGGGACAGGGAGCTATGGCTACACCTTC.

The chain couples TRBV2 to TRBJ1-6; D is unresolved. This CDR3 contains 16 residues. Germline V gives CDR1 SNHLY, CDR2 FYNNEI. V lost 3 bases to trimming and J lost 0 bases, with 9 bases between them. CDR3 loop: CASSEAGGSYNSPLHF. The CDR3 DNA reads as TGTGCCAGCAGTGAGGCCGGAGGCTCCTATAATTCACCCCTCCACTTT.

V is TRBV20-1 and J is TRBJ1-5, with D possibly TRBD1 on 6 matching bases. The length of the CDR3 is 13 residues. CDR1 is DFQATT, CDR2 SNEGSKA, per germline (reference sequence). V was trimmed by 4 bases and J by 7 bases, leaving 14 bases between them. In DNA form, the CDR3 reads TGCAGTGCTATCTCCGGGGGGACACAGCCCCAGCATTTT. The encoded protein is CSAISGGTQPQHF.

The chain has TRBV20-1 and TRBJ1-2; 7 nucleotides align to TRBD1. J gave up 1 base and V 6 bases, and 5 bases lay outside the gene matches. CDR1 DFQATT and CDR2 SNEGSKA come from the germline V gene (reference sequence). This CDR3 region has 13 residues. As DNA, the CDR3 is TGCAGTGCCTGGGACAGCCATAACTATGGCTACACCTTC. This translates into CSAWDSHNYGYTF.

Judged by abundance, this clonotype is medium-sized (0.01 to 0.1%). This chain links TRBV20-1 with TRBJ2-2; perhaps TRBD1 as D (6 bases). The CDR3 covers 13 residues. From germline, CDR1 is DFQATT and CDR2 SNEGSKA (reference sequence). CDR3 sequence reads: CGARGSNTGELFF. The CDR3 nucleotides are TGCGGGGCCAGGGGATCGAACACCGGGGAGCTGTTTTTT.

At least ten counts were recorded for this clonotype. V usage is TRBV15 and J usage is TRBJ2-1; tentative D call: TRBD1 (5 bases). Trimming removed 0 bases from V and 6 bases from J, with 9 bases in between. This CDR3 spans 14 amino acids. The germline CDR1 and CDR2 sequences are LNHNV and YYDKDF (reference sequence). CDR3 coding DNA: TGTGCCACCAGCAGAGATTTACAGGTCAATGAGCAGTTCTTC. This encodes CATSRDLQVNEQFF.

This chain connects TRBV7-9 to TRBJ1-1; D is perhaps TRBD1 (5 bases). This CDR3 is built from 13 residues. CDR1 and CDR2 (germline): SEHNR, FQNEAQ (reference sequence). Between the trimmed V and J ends, which lost 6 bases and 1 base, there was a span of 9 bases. CDR3 amino acids: CASSPTGNTEAFF. In DNA form, the CDR3 reads TGTGCCAGCAGTCCAACAGGGAACACTGAAGCTTTCTTT.

This chain connects TRBV19 to TRBJ2-1; D is undetermined. In germline, CDR1 is LNHDA, CDR2 SQIVND (reference sequence). V was clipped by 5 bases and J by 5 bases, with 7 bases between them. CDR3 size: 12 residues. CDR3 bases: TGTGCCAGTAGTGTGCAGAACAATGAGCAGTTCTTC. It encodes CASSVQNNEQFF.

This clonotype was seen many times. The chain carries TRBV20-1 and TRBJ1-5; D is unresolved. The CDR3 covers 13 residues. Looked up from germline, CDR1 is DFQATT and CDR2 is SNEGSKA (reference sequence). Between the trimmed V and J ends, which lost 3 bases and 9 bases, there was a span of 15 bases. Here the CDR3 reads CSASVDPSRPQHF. CDR3 bases: TGCAGTGCTAGTGTCGACCCGAGTCGGCCCCAGCATTTT.

The V and J genes are TRBV4-1 and TRBJ1-2, with D unclear. V was shortened by 6 bases and J by 1 base, with 12 bases between the two germline ends. This CDR3 region has 14 residues. CDR1 MGHRA and CDR2 YSYEKL come from the germline V gene. The CDR3 loop is CASRTIGDNYGYTF. The CDR3 DNA is TGCGCCAGCAGGACAATCGGGGATAACTATGGCTACACCTTC.

Judged by abundance, this clonotype is medium-sized. The chain joins TRBV5-6 to TRBJ1-2, with D perhaps matching TRBD1 (5 bases). CDR1 SGHDT and CDR2 YYEEEE come from the germline V gene. This CDR3 is 15 amino acids long. Between the trimmed V and J ends, which lost 2 bases and 0 bases, there was a span of 11 bases. The CDR3 loop reads CASSFGRGTNYGYTF. CDR3 DNA: TGTGCCAGCAGCTTTGGTAGGGGCACTAACTATGGCTACACCTTC. Using reference TRBV5-6 and TRBJ1-2 for the parts outside the CDR3, the full variable domain is DAGVTQSPTHLIKTRGQQVTLRCSPKSGHDTVSWYQQALGQGPQFIFQYYEEEERQRGNFPDRFSGHQFPNYSSELNVNALLLGDSALYLCASSFGRGTNYGYTFGSGTRLTVV.

This clonotype appeared many times. The chain recombines TRBV6-5 with TRBJ2-2; D uncertain. Trimming removed 4 bases from V and 4 bases from J, with 13 bases in between. This CDR3 spans 15 amino acids. The germline V gene has CDR1 MNHEY and CDR2 SVGAGI. Here the CDR3 DNA reads TGTGCCAGCAGTTTCGACTCTTTCCGCACCGGGGAGCTGTTTTTT. It translates to CASSFDSFRTGELFF.

This clonotype was counted many times. At one end the junction does not follow the germline gene, possibly because of a read error. J is TRBJ2-5 and V is TRBV14; TRBD2 aligns across 8 bases. The CDR3 spans 14 residues. Germline V gives CDR1 SGHDN, CDR2 FVKESK. CDR3 in amino acids: CASSPGGAGKTQSF. The CDR3 coding sequence is TGTGCCAGCAGCCCGGGGGGGGCTGGGAAGACCCAGTCCTTC. Based on the CDR3 plus reference TRBV14 and TRBJ2-5, the full variable domain is EAGVTQFPSHSVIEKGQTVTLRCDPISGHDNLYWYRRVMGKEIKFLLHFVKESKQDESGMPNNRFLAERTGGTYSTLKVQPAELEDSGVYFCASSPGGAGKTQSFGPGTRLLVL.

Details on this clonotype: One end of the junction varies from germline; a read error may be responsible. The chain combines TRBV5-1 with TRBJ1-2; TRBD1 matches 7 bases. The CDR3 covers 23 residues. Germline V gene lookup returns CDR1 SGHRS and CDR2 YFSETQ. DNA of the CDR3: TGCGCCGGCAGCTCTAATTCTTGGGACAGTTATTTTCGGGGTGAATGGACTAACTATGGCTACACCTTC. Translating gives CAGSSNSWDSYFRGEWTNYGYTF.

This chain links TRBV7-8 with TRBJ2-6; D unclear. The germline V gene encodes CDR1 SGHVS and CDR2 FQNEAQ. The V end was cut by 5 bases, the J end by 2 bases, with 13 bases between. This CDR3 is 16 amino acids long. This CDR3 reads CASSPAGGTGANVLTF. CDR3 DNA sequence: TGTGCCAGCAGCCCGGCCGGTGGGACTGGGGCCAACGTCCTGACTTTC.

This chain's CDR3 is CASSKAGTNEQFF. The CDR3 nucleotides read TGTGCCAGCAGCAAGGCGGGGACCAATGAGCAGTTCTTC. The chain has TRBV9 and TRBJ2-1; weak D call: TRBD2 (6 bases). Germline lookup yields CDR1 SGDLS and CDR2 YYNGEE. This CDR3 has 13 amino acids. V shed 4 bases and J shed 6 bases, with 11 bases lying between them.

By share of the sample, this clonotype is medium-sized. V and J are TRBV5-1 and TRBJ2-5; 11 bases line up with TRBD2. With V trimmed by 0 bases and J by 5 bases, 9 bases remained unmatched. The CDR3 is made up of 17 amino acids. Germline V lookup: CDR1 SGHRS, CDR2 YFSETQ. The CDR3 nucleotides read TGCGCCAGCAGCTTGGCCCCAGGACTAGCGGGTGGGGAGACCCAGTACTTC. Translated, it gives CASSLAPGLAGGETQYF.

There are many counts of this clonotype. The chain joins TRBV6-5 to TRBJ1-5; no reliable D call. This CDR3 has 16 residues. Trimming removed 5 bases from V and 1 base from J, with 15 bases in between. Germline V lookup: CDR1 MNHEY, CDR2 SVGAGI. The chain's CDR3 is CASSHYPKGSNQPQHF. The CDR3 DNA reads TGTGCCAGCAGTCACTATCCGAAAGGGAGCAATCAGCCCCAGCATTTT.

This clonotype was detected ten times or more. The chain employs TRBV2 and TRBJ2-5; D gene unclear. V was trimmed by 1 base and J by 8 bases, leaving 14 bases between them. CDR3 length equals 14 residues. CDR1 SNHLY and CDR2 FYNNEI come from the germline V gene. CDR3 amino acids: CASSEGHAMGTQYF. The CDR3 DNA sequence: TGTGCCAGCAGTGAAGGGCACGCTATGGGAACCCAGTACTTC.

The chain combines TRBV7-9 with TRBJ2-6; 7 positions match TRBD1. From germline, CDR1 is SEHNR and CDR2 FQNEAQ (reference sequence). The trim removed 2 bases at V and 0 bases at J, leaving 4 bases unmatched. The CDR3 sequence is 17 residues long. As DNA, the CDR3 is TGTGCCAGCAGCTTAAGGGACAGATACTCTGGGGCCAACGTCCTGACTTTC. Amino acids: CASSLRDRYSGANVLTF. The full variable domain, in which reference TRBV7-9 and TRBJ2-6 provide the parts outside the CDR3, is DTGVSQNPRHKITKRGQNVTFRCDPISEHNRLYWYRQTLGQGPEFLTYFQNEAQLEKSRLLSDRFSAERPKGSFSTLEIQRTEQGDSAMYLCASSLRDRYSGANVLTFGAGSRLTVL.

The gene calls are TRBV5-6 and TRBJ2-7; maybe TRBD2 (5 bases). Trimming removed 4 bases from V and 3 bases from J, with 8 bases in between. CDR3 length: 12 amino acids. Germline values: CDR1 SGHDT, CDR2 YYEEEE. The CDR3 DNA reads TGTGCCAGCAGCCGCGACTACTACGAGCAGTACTTC. Translated, it gives CASSRDYYEQYF.

This chain connects TRBV29-1 to TRBJ1-4, with D perhaps matching TRBD1 (6 bases). The V end was cut by 5 bases, the J end by 3 bases, with 10 bases between. The CDR3 runs to 13 residues. Looked up from germline, CDR1 is SQVTM and CDR2 is ANQGSEA. Here the CDR3 reads CSVQQGPNEKLFF. DNA for the CDR3: TGCAGCGTTCAACAGGGCCCTAATGAAAAACTGTTTTTT.